This is a list of T cell receptor beta chains from one sample in a study of vaccination and CD4 T cells after COVID-19. From the PCR reads, TCRdb called clonotypes with MiXCR, one entry per CDR3 protein. The data hold 14,000 to 15,000 distinct CDR3 sequences, with about 73% observed a single time. These TCRs' antigens remain unknown. What was sequenced was CD4+ T cells from blood, cultured in vitro. These receptor sequences come from a human donor who had recovered from COVID-19. Both conserved end residues are part of each CDR3. The D gene is left open where the match is weak. Part of the rows lack a size; the others show once, few, many or a class for expanded clones.

TRBJ2-1 | TRBD1 | TRBV6-1 | - | TGTGCCAGCAGAGGCTCCGGGACAGTCCAGTTCTTC | CASRGSGTVQFF
TRBJ1-6 | - | TRBV10-1 | few | TGCGCCAGCCCCAACCCGGCGGGGAGCTCCTATAATTCACCCCTCCACTTT | CASPNPAGSSYNSPLHF
TRBJ1-2 | - | TRBV20-1 | - | TGCAGTGCTGGTCACAGGGTGCCCCATGGCTATACCTTC | CSAGHRVPHGYTF
TRBJ1-5 | - | TRBV20-1 | - | TGCAGTGCTCGACCGACAGTTGCGTTCGGGCCCCAGCATTTT | CSARPTVAFGPQHF
TRBJ2-2 | - | TRBV7-3 | - | TGTGCCAGCAGCTTAACGGGCCGCACCAACACCGGGGAGCTGTTTTTT | CASSLTGRTNTGELFF
TRBJ2-3 | - | TRBV24-1 | - | TGTGCCACCAGTGACCGAGATACGCAGTATTTT | CATSDRDTQYF
TRBJ1-4 | - | TRBV4-1 | once | TGCGCCAGCAGCAACAACCCCGGCGGACTGTTTTTT | CASSNNPGGLFF
TRBJ2-3 | - | TRBV25-1 | - | TGTGCCAGCAGTGACCGGGACAGGGTCACTAGCGGGCCCCGACAGGTCACAGATACGCAGTATTTT | CASSDRDRVTSGPRQVTDTQYF
TRBJ1-2 | TRBD1 | TRBV4-2 | - | TGTGCCAGCAGCCAAGACGCGGCAGGGGGGCGCCCCTGGGATGGCTACACCTTC | CASSQDAAGGRPWDGYTF
TRBJ2-3 | TRBD1 | TRBV20-1 | few | TGCAGTGCTCACGTTCGGGACAGGGTTTCAGATACGCAGTATTTT | CSAHVRDRVSDTQYF
TRBJ1-4 | - | TRBV20-1 | - | TGCAGTGCTACCAACCCGAGACAGAGTCTAGCTTATAATGAAAAACTGTTTTTT | CSATNPRQSLAYNEKLFF
TRBJ2-2 | - | TRBV21-1 | - | TGTGCCAGCGACCTATACCCCGTTGAGGGTAAGACCGGGGGGCTGTTTTTT | CASDLYPVEGKTGGLFF
TRBJ2-5 | - | TRBV7-2 | - | TGTGCCAGCGGGTGGGGCCAAGAGACCCAGTACTTC | CASGWGQETQYF
TRBJ1-1 | - | TRBV20-1 | - | TGCAGTGCTAGAGATCAACCGAACACTGAAGCTTTCTTT | CSARDQPNTEAFF
TRBJ2-7 | - | TRBV6-1 | - | TGTGCCAGCAGTGACGGGACCGCGATGTACGAGCAGTACTTC | CASSDGTAMYEQYF
TRBJ2-7 | TRBD2 | TRBV20-1 | few | TGCAGTGCTAGAGTAGCGGGAGGCTCCTACGAGCAGTACTTC | CSARVAGGSYEQYF
TRBJ1-2 | - | TRBV7-2 | - | TGTGCCAGCAGCTTCGTTACCGGGGGCTCGGTTAACTATGGCTACACCTTC | CASSFVTGGSVNYGYTF
TRBJ2-7 | TRBD2 | TRBV27 | - | TGTGCCAGCAGTGCACCTGTAAGGGGCGGGGGAATTCCCAGGCAGTACTTC | CASSAPVRGGGIPRQYF
TRBJ2-5 | TRBD1 | TRBV6-2/TRBV6-3 | - | TGTGCCAGCAGTGCCTACAGGGGAGAGACCCAGTACTTC | CASSAYRGETQYF
TRBJ2-7 | TRBD1 | TRBV4-3 | once | TGCGCCAGCAGCCAAAGTCGCTCAACCGGGACAGGGGGCGCCGAGCAGTACTTC | CASSQSRSTGTGGAEQYF
TRBJ2-7 | - | TRBV27 | - | TGTGCCAGCAGTGGATCGGGGCCGAGATCAAGCGAGCAGTACTTC | CASSGSGPRSSEQYF
TRBJ2-1 | - | TRBV27 | - | TGTGCCAGCAGTCCCCAGAGAAGTCGGGAGCAGTTCTTC | CASSPQRSREQFF
TRBJ1-2 | - | TRBV20-1 | - | TGCAGTGCCACAAAAACGCAGGGGACTGGGGGCTACACCTTC | CSATKTQGTGGYTF
TRBJ2-1 | - | TRBV20-1 | few | TGCAGTGCGCTATCAACAGGGACTTCCTACAATGAGCAGTTCTTC | CSALSTGTSYNEQFF
TRBJ2-1 | - | TRBV4-2 | - | TGTGCCAGCAGCCCGCCAGGTGAGCAGTTCTTC | CASSPPGEQFF
TRBJ1-2 | TRBD1 | TRBV15 | - | TGTGCCACCAGCAGAGTTCAGGGACAGGGGGCGGGAGGCTACACCTTC | CATSRVQGQGAGGYTF
TRBJ2-3 | - | TRBV25-1 | - | TGTGCGAGGCCCTCGCCTAGCACAGATACGCAGTATTTT | CARPSPSTDTQYF
TRBJ2-3 | - | TRBV20-1 | - | TGCAGTGCTGGCACCAGAGCCTGGTTGGGGGATACGCAGTATTTT | CSAGTRAWLGDTQYF
TRBJ1-5 | - | TRBV6-1 | medium-sized | TGTGCCAGCGGCAGCCCCGGACCTCTCAATCAGCCCCAGCATTTT | CASGSPGPLNQPQHF
TRBJ2-2 | - | TRBV7-2 | few | TGTGCCAGCAGCTTAGTGAGCCCCAGGGGCCGGGAGCTGTTTTTT | CASSLVSPRGRELFF
TRBJ2-3 | - | TRBV7-2 | - | TGTGCCAGCAGCCCGCGGACTAAAAGGATCACAGATACGCAGTATTTT | CASSPRTKRITDTQYF
TRBJ1-5 | TRBD1 | TRBV6-2/TRBV6-3 | - | TGTGCCAGCAGTTCCTCGACTAGGGACAGGGGGAGCAATCAGCCCCAGCATTTT | CASSSSTRDRGSNQPQHF
TRBJ2-7 | TRBD2 | TRBV7-9 | - | TGTGCCAGCAGCCAACGACTAGCGGGAGTCTACGAGCAGTACTTC | CASSQRLAGVYEQYF
TRBJ2-2 | - | TRBV19 | few | TGTGCCAGTAGTGACGGACGGGACACCGGGGAGCTGTTTTTT | CASSDGRDTGELFF
TRBJ2-7 | - | TRBV4-3 | - | TGCGCCAGCAGCCAAATTCGTTACGGAAAGTACGAGCAGTACTTC | CASSQIRYGKYEQYF
TRBJ1-2 | - | TRBV7-2 | - | TGTGCCAGCAGCCGACCTCCCGCGATACTAGGCTACACCTTC | CASSRPPAILGYTF
TRBJ2-7 | TRBD1 | TRBV28 | few | TGTGCCAGCAGGCGACTTGGACAGGGGATCTACGAGCAGTACTTC | CASRRLGQGIYEQYF
TRBJ1-5 | - | TRBV21-1 | once | TGTGCCAGCAGCAAAGAGGACAGGGGGCGGCCTCAGCCCCAGCATTTT | CASSKEDRGRPQPQHF
TRBJ2-2 | - | TRBV20-1 | - | TGCAGTGCTCCCGACAGAAACACCGGGGAGCTGTTTTTT | CSAPDRNTGELFF
TRBJ1-6 | - | TRBV20-1 | - | TGCAGTGCTCTCCGGGGTCCGGATAATTCACCCCTCCACTTT | CSALRGPDNSPLHF
TRBJ2-7 | TRBD1 | TRBV6-1 | - | TGTGCCAGCCGGGGGGACAGGGGAATTGACGAGCAGTACTTC | CASRGDRGIDEQYF
TRBJ2-5 | - | TRBV7-9 | - | TGTGCCAGCAGCTTACGTGCACAGGGTTGGGAGACCCAGTACTTC | CASSLRAQGWETQYF